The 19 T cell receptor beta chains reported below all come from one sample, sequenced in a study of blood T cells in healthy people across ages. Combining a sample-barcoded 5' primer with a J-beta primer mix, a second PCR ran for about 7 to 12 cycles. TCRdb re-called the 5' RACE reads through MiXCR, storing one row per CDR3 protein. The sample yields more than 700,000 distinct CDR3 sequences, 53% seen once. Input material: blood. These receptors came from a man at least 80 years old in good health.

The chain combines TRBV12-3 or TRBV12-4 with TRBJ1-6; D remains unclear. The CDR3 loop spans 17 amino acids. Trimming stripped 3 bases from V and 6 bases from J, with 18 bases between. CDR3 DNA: TGTGCCAGCAGTTTTTCGAAAGGGAGAGGTTTTAATTCACCCCTCCACTTT. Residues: CASSFSKGRGFNSPLHF.

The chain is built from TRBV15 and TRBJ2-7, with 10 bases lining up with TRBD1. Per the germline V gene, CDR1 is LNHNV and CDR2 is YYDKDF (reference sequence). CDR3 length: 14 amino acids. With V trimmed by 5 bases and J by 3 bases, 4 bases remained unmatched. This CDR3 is CATSAGTGDYEQYF. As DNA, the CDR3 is TGTGCCACCAGCGCCGGGACAGGGGACTACGAGCAGTACTTC.

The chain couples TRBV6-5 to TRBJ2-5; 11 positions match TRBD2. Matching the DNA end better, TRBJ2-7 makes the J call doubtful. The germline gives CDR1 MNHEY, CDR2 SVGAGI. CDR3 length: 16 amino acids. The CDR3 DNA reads TGTGCCAGCAGTTACTTGCCCGGGACTAGCGGCTACGAGCAGTACTTC. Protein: CASSYLPGTSGYEQYF.

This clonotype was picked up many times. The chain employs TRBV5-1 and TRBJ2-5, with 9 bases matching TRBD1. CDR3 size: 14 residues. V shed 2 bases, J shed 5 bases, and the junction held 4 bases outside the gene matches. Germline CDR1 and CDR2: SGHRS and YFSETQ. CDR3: CASSLTGGAETQYF. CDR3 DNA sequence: TGCGCCAGCAGCTTAACAGGGGGCGCGGAGACCCAGTACTTC.

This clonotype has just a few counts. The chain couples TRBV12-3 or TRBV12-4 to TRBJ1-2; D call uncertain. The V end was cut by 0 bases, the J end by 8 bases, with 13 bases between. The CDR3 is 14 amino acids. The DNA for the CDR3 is TGTGCCAGCAGTTTAGCGGCCCGGCCTGGCGGCTACACCTTC. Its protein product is CASSLAARPGGYTF.

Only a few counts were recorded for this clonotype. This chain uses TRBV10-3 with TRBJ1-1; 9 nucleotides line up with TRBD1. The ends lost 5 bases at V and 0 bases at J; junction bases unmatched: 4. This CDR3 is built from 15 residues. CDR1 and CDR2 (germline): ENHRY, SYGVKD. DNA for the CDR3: TGTGCCATCAGTCAGGGACAGGGAATGAACACTGAAGCTTTCTTT. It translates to CAISQGQGMNTEAFF.

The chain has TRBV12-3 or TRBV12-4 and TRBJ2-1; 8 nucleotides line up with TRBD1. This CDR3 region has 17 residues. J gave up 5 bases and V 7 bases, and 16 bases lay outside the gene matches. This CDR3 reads CASTKSPKGQVHNEQFF. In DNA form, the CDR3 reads TGTGCCAGCACCAAATCGCCCAAGGGACAGGTACACAATGAGCAGTTCTTC.

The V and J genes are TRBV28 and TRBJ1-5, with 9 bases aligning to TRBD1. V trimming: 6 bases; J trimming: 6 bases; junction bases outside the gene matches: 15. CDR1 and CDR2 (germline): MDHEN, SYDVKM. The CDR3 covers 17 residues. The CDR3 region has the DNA TGTGCCAGCAGCCCCTCGGGACAGGGCCCGGTTGGTCAGCCCCAGCATTTT. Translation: CASSPSGQGPVGQPQHF. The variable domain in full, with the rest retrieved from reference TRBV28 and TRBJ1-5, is DVKVTQSSRYLVKRTGEKVFLECVQDMDHENMFWYRQDPGLGLRLIYFSYDVKMKEKGDIPEGYSVSREKKERFSLILESASTNQTSMYLCASSPSGQGPVGQPQHFGDGTRLSIL.

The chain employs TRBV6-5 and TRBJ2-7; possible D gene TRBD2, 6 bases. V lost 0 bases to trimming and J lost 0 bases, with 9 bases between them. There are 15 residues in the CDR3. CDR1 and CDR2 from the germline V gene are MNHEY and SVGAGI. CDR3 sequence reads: CASSYSVSGSYEQYF. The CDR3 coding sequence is TGTGCCAGCAGTTACTCGGTTAGCGGCTCCTACGAGCAGTACTTC.

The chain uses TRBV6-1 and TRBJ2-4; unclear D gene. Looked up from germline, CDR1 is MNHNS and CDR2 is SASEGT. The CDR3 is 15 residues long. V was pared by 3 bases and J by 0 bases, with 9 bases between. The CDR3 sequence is CASSDSSVAKNIQYF. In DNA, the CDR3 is TGTGCCAGCAGTGACTCTTCGGTAGCCAAAAACATTCAGTACTTC.

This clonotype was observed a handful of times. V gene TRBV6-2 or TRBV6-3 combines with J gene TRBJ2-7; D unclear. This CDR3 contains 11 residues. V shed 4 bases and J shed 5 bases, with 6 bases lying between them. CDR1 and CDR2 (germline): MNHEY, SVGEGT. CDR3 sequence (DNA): TGTGCCAGCAGTTGGAACAACGAGCAGTACTTC. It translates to CASSWNNEQYF.

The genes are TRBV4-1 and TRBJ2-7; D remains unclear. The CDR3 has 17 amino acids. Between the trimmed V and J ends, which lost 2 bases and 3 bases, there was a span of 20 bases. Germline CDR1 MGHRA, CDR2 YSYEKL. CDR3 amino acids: CASSQKSGPIKNYEQYF. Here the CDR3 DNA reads TGCGCCAGCAGCCAAAAGTCCGGGCCGATAAAAAACTACGAGCAGTACTTC.

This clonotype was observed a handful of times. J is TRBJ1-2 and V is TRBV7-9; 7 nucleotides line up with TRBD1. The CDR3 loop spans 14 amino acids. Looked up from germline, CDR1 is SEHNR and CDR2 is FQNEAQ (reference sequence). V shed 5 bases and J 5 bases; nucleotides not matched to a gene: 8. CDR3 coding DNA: TGTGCCAGCAGCCCCTCTGGACAGGAGTATGGCTACACCTTC. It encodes CASSPSGQEYGYTF. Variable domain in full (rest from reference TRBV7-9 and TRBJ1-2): DTGVSQNPRHKITKRGQNVTFRCDPISEHNRLYWYRQTLGQGPEFLTYFQNEAQLEKSRLLSDRFSAERPKGSFSTLEIQRTEQGDSAMYLCASSPSGQEYGYTFGSGTRLTVV.

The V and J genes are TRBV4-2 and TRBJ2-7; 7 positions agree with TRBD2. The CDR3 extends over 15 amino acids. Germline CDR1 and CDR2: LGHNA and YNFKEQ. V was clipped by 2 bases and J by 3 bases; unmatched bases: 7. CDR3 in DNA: TGTGCCAGCAGCCAATATTCGGGAGGAGTCTACGAGCAGTACTTC. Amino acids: CASSQYSGGVYEQYF.

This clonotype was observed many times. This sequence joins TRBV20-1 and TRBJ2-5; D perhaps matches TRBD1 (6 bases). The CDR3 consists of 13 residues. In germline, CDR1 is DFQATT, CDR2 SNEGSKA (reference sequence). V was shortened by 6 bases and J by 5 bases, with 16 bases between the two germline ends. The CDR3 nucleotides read TGCAGTGCCCAGCAGGGGTGGGAGGAGACCCAGTACTTC. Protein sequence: CSAQQGWEETQYF.

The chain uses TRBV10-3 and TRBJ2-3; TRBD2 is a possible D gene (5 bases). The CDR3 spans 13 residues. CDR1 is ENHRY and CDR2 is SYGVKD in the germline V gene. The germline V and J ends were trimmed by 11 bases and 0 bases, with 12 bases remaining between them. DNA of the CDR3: TGTGCCGCCCGGGATAGTAGCACAGATACGCAGTATTTT. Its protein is CAARDSSTDTQYF.

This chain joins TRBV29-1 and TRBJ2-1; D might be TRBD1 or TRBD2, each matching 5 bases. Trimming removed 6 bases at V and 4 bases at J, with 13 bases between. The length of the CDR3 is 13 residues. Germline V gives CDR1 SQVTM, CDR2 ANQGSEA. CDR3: CSVARDQYNEQFF. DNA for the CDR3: TGCAGCGTAGCACGGGACCAATACAATGAGCAGTTCTTC.

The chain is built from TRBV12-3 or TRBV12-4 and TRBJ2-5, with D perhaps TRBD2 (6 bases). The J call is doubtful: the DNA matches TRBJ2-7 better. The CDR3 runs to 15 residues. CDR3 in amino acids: CASSFSRLVVSEQYF. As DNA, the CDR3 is TGTGCCAGCAGTTTCTCGAGACTAGTCGTCTCCGAGCAGTACTTC.

CDR3 protein: CASSIDGGPGNEQFF. As DNA, the CDR3 is TGTGCCAGTAGTATAGATGGGGGTCCGGGAAATGAGCAGTTCTTC. The chain joins TRBV19 to TRBJ2-1; D is possibly TRBD1 or TRBD2 (5 bases each). This CDR3 contains 15 residues. Germline V gene lookup returns CDR1 LNHDA and CDR2 SQIVND (reference sequence). V dropped 0 bases and J dropped 7 bases, with 13 bases sitting between them.